This entry lists 21 T cell receptor beta chains sequenced from one sample in a study of cytomegalovirus exposure and HLA in healthy donors. Clones were read by immunoSEQ multiplex PCR, and TCRdb kept only the in-frame ones, dropping some. The profile covers approximately 300,000 clones, with about nine tenths appearing a single time and over 1% taken by the ten largest. The sequenced material came from PBMCs. Source of these receptors: a woman aged 25 to 39 in good health and CMV-seropositive.

This chain connects TRBV7-8 to TRBJ2-7, with TRBD2 matching 7 bases. The junction had 8 bases not matched to a gene; V was cut back by 6 bases and J by 6 bases. CDR1 is SGHVS, CDR2 FQNEAQ, per germline. This CDR3 has 13 residues. This chain's CDR3 is CASRGGGYGEQYF. CDR3 coding DNA: TGTGCCAGCAGAGGCGGGGGTTACGGCGAGCAGTACTTC.

This clone has just a few counts. The germline gene is not matched at one end of the junction; a read error may be the cause. The chain combines TRBV11-2 with TRBJ1-1; D is uncertain. Germline V gene lookup returns CDR1 SGHAT and CDR2 FQNNGV. This CDR3 spans 13 amino acids. The CDR3 reads CASSLDISTEAFF. The CDR3 bases are TGTGCCAGCAGTTTAGACATATCCACTGAAGCTTTCTTT.

V usage is TRBV2 and J usage is TRBJ1-5; D possibly corresponds to TRBD1 (5 bases). The germline V and J ends were trimmed by 5 bases and 4 bases, with 18 bases remaining between them. The CDR3 spans 16 residues. The V gene's germline CDR1 is SNHLY and CDR2 FYNNEI. The CDR3 region has the DNA TGTGCCAGCAGTCTACTCCGGGGACCCTCAAATCAGCCCCAGCATTTT. It translates to CASSLLRGPSNQPQHF.

The chain has TRBV28 and TRBJ1-5, with a possible D match to TRBD1 (5 bases). V lost 5 bases to trimming and J lost 3 bases, with 11 bases between them. The CDR3 spans 14 residues. CDR1 and CDR2 from the germline V gene are MDHEN and SYDVKM. The DNA for the CDR3 is TGTGCCAGCAGTCTAGACAGCCCCAATCAGCCCCAGCATTTT. It encodes CASSLDSPNQPQHF.

The V gene is TRBV5-1, the J gene TRBJ1-1; a weak D match, TRBD1 (6 bases). V shed 2 bases and J shed 0 bases, with 20 bases lying between them. The CDR3 covers 18 residues. Germline CDR1 reads SGHRS; CDR2 reads YFSETQ. The CDR3 here is CASSFSPLTGPLNTEAFF. DNA for the CDR3: TGCGCCAGCAGCTTTTCCCCGCTGACAGGCCCTCTGAACACTGAAGCTTTCTTT.

The V call is TRBV9, the J call TRBJ2-7; D call uncertain. This CDR3 is built from 14 residues. Germline V gene lookup returns CDR1 SGDLS and CDR2 YYNGEE. Trimming stripped 0 bases from V and 3 bases from J, with 10 bases between. This CDR3 reads CASSVELGSYEQYF. CDR3 DNA sequence: TGTGCCAGCAGCGTAGAGCTGGGCAGCTACGAGCAGTACTTC.

The chain recombines TRBV7-2 with TRBJ1-4; the D gene is possibly TRBD1 (5 bases). Germline V gene data show CDR1 as SGHTA and CDR2 as FQGNSA. The CDR3 has 15 amino acids. Trimming shortened V by 5 bases and J by 5 bases, and 15 bases separated the two germline ends. CDR3 sequence (DNA): TGTGCCAGCAGCCTCCGGGGGGGTCTGAATGAAAAACTGTTTTTT. Encoded protein: CASSLRGGLNEKLFF.

CDR3 nucleotides: TGTGCCAGCAGCTTAGTCCCCGCGGGGGTCTGGGAGACCCAGTACTTC. Its translation: CASSLVPAGVWETQYF. The chain carries TRBV7-2 and TRBJ2-5, with 7 bases matching TRBD2. The J segment lost 5 bases and the V segment lost 1 base, leaving 10 bases of the junction unmatched. The CDR3 runs 16 residues. Germline CDR1 and CDR2: SGHTA and FQGNSA.

The chain recombines TRBV9 with TRBJ2-2; 10 bases fit TRBD2. Germline CDR1 and CDR2: SGDLS and YYNGEE. The V gene end was trimmed by 0 bases and the J gene end by 4 bases; junction bases not matched to a gene: 0. This CDR3 is built from 15 residues. The CDR3: CASSVASGSTGELFF. As DNA, the CDR3 is TGTGCCAGCAGCGTAGCTAGCGGGAGCACCGGGGAGCTGTTTTTT.

The V gene is TRBV4-1, the J gene TRBJ2-5, with unresolved D. The assigned J gene may be wrong: the sequence end matches TRBJ2-7 better. The CDR3 loop spans 11 amino acids. Germline loops: CDR1 MGHRA, CDR2 YSYEKL. The CDR3 DNA reads TGCGCCAGCCAAGGAGTCTACGAGCAGTACTTC. Translation: CASQGVYEQYF.

The chain carries TRBV9 and TRBJ2-7; D might be TRBD1 (5 bases). The V end was cut by 0 bases, the J end by 3 bases, with 13 bases between. Germline-derived CDR1 and CDR2 are SGDLS and YYNGEE. The CDR3 contains 15 residues. The chain's CDR3 is CASSVAPDIDYEQYF. The CDR3 DNA follows: TGTGCCAGCAGCGTAGCCCCGGACATAGACTACGAGCAGTACTTC.

The V and J genes are TRBV5-1 and TRBJ1-4; D is undetermined. The length of the CDR3 is 14 residues. V was trimmed by 1 base and J by 0 bases, leaving 4 bases between them. In germline, CDR1 is SGHRS, CDR2 YFSETQ. CDR3 region: CASSLQSTNEKLFF. The CDR3 DNA is TGCGCCAGCAGCTTGCAGTCAACTAATGAAAAACTGTTTTTT.

This clone appeared many times. The chain links TRBV6-1 to TRBJ2-1, with 8 positions matching TRBD2. This CDR3 has 15 amino acids. Germline CDR1 and CDR2: MNHNS and SASEGT. After removal of 7 bases from V and 0 bases from J, the junction contained 5 bases not matched to a gene. This CDR3 reads CASTHLAGSYNEQFF. The CDR3 bases are TGTGCCAGCACTCACCTAGCGGGCTCCTACAATGAGCAGTTCTTC.

The chain joins TRBV5-6 to TRBJ1-2; TRBD1 aligns across 8 bases. This CDR3 region has 15 residues. Germline V gives CDR1 SGHDT, CDR2 YYEEEE. The ends lost 5 bases at V and 4 bases at J; junction bases unmatched: 10. CDR3 nucleotides: TGTGCCAGCAGGTCCGGGACAGGTAATCTCTATGGCTACACCTTC. The encoded protein is CASRSGTGNLYGYTF.

The chain employs TRBV5-1 and TRBJ1-6, with D possibly being TRBD1 (6 bases). Germline V gene lookup returns CDR1 SGHRS and CDR2 YFSETQ. Trimming pared 5 bases from V and 5 bases from J, leaving 17 bases between. The CDR3 length is 16 residues. DNA of the CDR3: TGCGCCAGCAGGGCTGTAGGGGGAGGGAATAATTCACCCCTCCACTTT. Residues: CASRAVGGGNNSPLHF.

With regard to this clone: Other DNA sequences of this sample code for an identical CDR3. The chain couples TRBV18 to TRBJ2-5; no clear D gene. This CDR3 contains 11 residues. Germline V gene lookup returns CDR1 KGHSH and CDR2 LQKENI. V shed 3 bases and J shed 1 base, with 0 bases lying between them. In DNA form, the CDR3 reads TGTGCCAGCTCACCCCAAGAGACCCAGTACTTC. Translated: CASSPQETQYF.

The chain uses TRBV5-6 and TRBJ2-7; 10 bases align to TRBD2. The CDR3 length is 17 residues. With 2 bases clipped from V and 0 bases from J, the junction kept 8 bases outside the gene matches. Germline CDR1 is SGHDT and CDR2 is YYEEEE. The CDR3 DNA reads TGTGCCAGCAGCTTCGGGACTAGCGCTTACAGCTCCTACGAGCAGTACTTC. Translating it yields CASSFGTSAYSSYEQYF.

This chain connects TRBV6-5 to TRBJ1-4, with 7 bases that match TRBD1. Trimming at V came to 5 bases and at J to 8 bases, leaving 8 bases not matched to a gene. Germline CDR1 and CDR2: MNHEY and SVGAGI. CDR3 size: 14 residues. In DNA, the CDR3 is TGTGCCAGCAGTACAAGGGGGCTGGGGGAAAAACTGTTTTTT. Translated: CASSTRGLGEKLFF.

This chain connects TRBV9 to TRBJ1-6, with 9 bases identical to TRBD1. Germline assignment: CDR1 SGDLS and CDR2 YYNGEE. After removal of 3 bases from V and 8 bases from J, the junction contained 6 bases not matched to a gene. This CDR3 is 15 amino acids long. CDR3 coding DNA: TGTGCCAGCAGCGCGGGACAGGGAGGGGATTCACCCCTCCACTTT. This codes for CASSAGQGGDSPLHF. Combining the CDR3 with reference TRBV9 and TRBJ1-6 gives the whole variable domain DSGVTQTPKHLITATGQRVTLRCSPRSGDLSVYWYQQSLDQGLQFLIQYYNGEERAKGNILERFSAQQFPDLHSELNLSSLELGDSALYFCASSAGQGGDSPLHFGNGTRLTVT.

The chain carries TRBV30 and TRBJ2-7; 7 bases map to TRBD2. The V segment lost 0 bases and the J segment 3 bases; nucleotides outside the gene matches: 2. The CDR3 sequence is 13 residues long. Germline V gene lookup returns CDR1 GTSNPN and CDR2 SVGIG (reference sequence). The chain's CDR3 is CAWSVGLNYEQYF. The CDR3 coding sequence is TGTGCCTGGAGTGTGGGACTAAACTACGAGCAGTACTTC.

This chain links TRBV13 with TRBJ2-5; TRBD2 agrees at 7 bases. The CDR3 extends over 16 amino acids. The germline V gene has CDR1 PRHDT and CDR2 FYEKMQ (reference sequence). Losses at the gene ends were 6 bases for V and 2 bases for J; bases not matched to a gene: 12. CDR3 bases: TGTGCCAGCAGACTCCGGGGAGGGCCGAATCAAGAGACCCAGTACTTC. Its translation is CASRLRGGPNQETQYF.